The 8 T cell receptor beta chains in this list originate from one sample, sequenced in a study of beta chain features in type 1 diabetes. The study reverse transcribed the entire isolated RNA, so it sequenced expressed TCRB transcripts. TCRdb's table, derived via immunoSEQ multiplex PCR, lists solely in-frame clones and lacks some. The sample records under 200,000 clones, 8.1% being singletons. Specimen: central memory CD4+ T cells from blood. The receptors shown here come from a man aged 18 to 30 in good health.

This chain uses TRBV11-2 with TRBJ1-1; D is unresolved. Germline CDR1 and CDR2: SGHAT and FQNNGV. V was cut by 2 bases and J by 1 base, with 5 bases left in between. This CDR3 is built from 13 residues. The CDR3, as DNA: TGTGCCAGCAGCTTATCGGGGAACACTGAAGCTTTCTTT. Amino acid sequence: CASSLSGNTEAFF.

This clone was picked up a small number of times. V gene TRBV28 combines with J gene TRBJ2-5, with 8 bases matching TRBD2. The CDR3 is made up of 14 amino acids. V was clipped by 5 bases and J by 5 bases; unmatched bases: 7. Germline values: CDR1 MDHEN, CDR2 SYDVKM. The CDR3 DNA follows: TGTGCCAGCAGTCCGGGAGGGAGGACCGAGACCCAGTACTTC. It specifies CASSPGGRTETQYF.

CDR3 bases: TGTGCCAGCAGCTTAGACTCGTATGGGGACACCTACGAGCAGTACTTC. Translation gives CASSLDSYGDTYEQYF. J is TRBJ2-7 and V is TRBV7-2; D is possibly TRBD1 (6 bases). Germline assignment: CDR1 SGHTA and CDR2 FQGNSA. V was clipped by 1 base and J by 2 bases, with 15 bases between them. CDR3 length equals 16 residues. The full variable domain, in which reference TRBV7-2 and TRBJ2-7 provide the parts outside the CDR3, is GAGVSQSPSNKVTEKGKDVELRCDPISGHTALYWYRQSLGQGLEFLIYFQGNSAPDKSGLPSDRFSAERTGGSVSTLTIQRTQQEDSAVYLCASSLDSYGDTYEQYFGPGTRLTVT.

The rearrangement uses TRBV18 and TRBJ1-4, with 11 bases aligning to TRBD1. The CDR3 totals 15 residues. V gave up 0 bases and J gave up 7 bases; unmatched junction bases: 1. In germline, CDR1 is KGHSH, CDR2 LQKENI. CDR3 residues: CASSPPGQGGEKLFF. Here the CDR3 DNA reads TGTGCCAGCTCACCACCGGGACAGGGGGGTGAAAAACTGTTTTTT.

This clone occurred a few times. The chain recombines TRBV28 with TRBJ1-2, with 10 positions matching TRBD1. Per the germline V gene, CDR1 is MDHEN and CDR2 is SYDVKM. The CDR3 is 13 amino acids. The ends lost 10 bases at V and 3 bases at J; junction bases unmatched: 5. DNA for the CDR3: TGTGCCACGCTGGACAGGGGGGACTATGGCTACACCTTC. Its translation: CATLDRGDYGYTF.

This clone was detected many times. This chain links TRBV27 with TRBJ1-2, with 7 bases matching TRBD1. Germline assignment: CDR1 MNHEY and CDR2 SMNVEV (reference sequence). The CDR3 length is 17 residues. Trimming took 3 bases from V and 0 from J; bases not matched to a gene: 10. This CDR3 is CASSLEPPGTANYGYTF. The CDR3 DNA reads TGTGCCAGCAGTTTGGAACCACCAGGGACAGCTAACTATGGCTACACCTTC.

The V and J genes are TRBV5-1 and TRBJ2-3; 9 bases are a match to TRBD1. Losses at the gene ends were 2 bases for V and 0 bases for J; bases not matched to a gene: 4. This CDR3 is 16 amino acids long. Germline CDR1 and CDR2: SGHRS and YFSETQ. CDR3 sequence reads: CASSLQGASSTDTQYF. Written as DNA, the CDR3 is TGCGCCAGCAGCTTACAGGGGGCCTCTAGCACAGATACGCAGTATTTT.

This clone turned up a few times. V is TRBV4-2 and J is TRBJ2-1; the D gene is possibly TRBD2 (5 bases). V was shortened by 4 bases and J by 0 bases, with 10 bases between the two germline ends. The CDR3 runs 15 residues. Germline V lookup: CDR1 LGHNA, CDR2 YNFKEQ. CDR3 nucleotides: TGTGCCAGCAGCCTGGGAGCCTTCTCCTACAATGAGCAGTTCTTC. It translates to CASSLGAFSYNEQFF.